This TCR beta chain was documented in a study of identical twins' blood T cells. The CDR3 length is 12 residues. Trimming stripped 6 bases from V and 6 bases from J, with 11 bases between. This clonotype turned up a few times. In TCRdb, the 5' RACE reads were re-called with MiXCR into one record per CDR3 protein. The sample holds 350,000 to 400,000 distinct CDR3 sequences, approximately 30% seen once. The material sequenced was PBMCs. The chain couples TRBV12-3 or TRBV12-4 to TRBJ1-1; D may be TRBD1 (5 bases). This TCR was sampled from a woman between 18 and 50 years old in good health. The CDR3 is CASRSDSSEAFF. CDR3 bases: TGTGCCAGCAGATCCGACAGTTCTGAAGCTTTCTTT.